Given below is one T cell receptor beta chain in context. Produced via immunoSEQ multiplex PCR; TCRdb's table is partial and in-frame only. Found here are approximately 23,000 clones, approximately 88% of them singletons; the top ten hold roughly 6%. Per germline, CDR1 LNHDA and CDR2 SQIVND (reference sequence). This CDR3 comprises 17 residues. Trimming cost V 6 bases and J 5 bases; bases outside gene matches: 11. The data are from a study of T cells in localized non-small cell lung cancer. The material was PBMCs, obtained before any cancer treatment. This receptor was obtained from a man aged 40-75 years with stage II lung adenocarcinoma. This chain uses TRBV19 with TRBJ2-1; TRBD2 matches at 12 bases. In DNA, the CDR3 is TGTGCCAGTAGGCTAGCGGGGGGGGCTGGGTACCACAATGAGCAGTTCTTC. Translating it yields CASRLAGGAGYHNEQFF. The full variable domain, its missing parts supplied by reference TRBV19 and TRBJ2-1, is DGGITQSPKYLFRKEGQNVTLSCEQNLNHDAMYWYRQDPGQGLRLIYYSQIVNDFQKGDIAEGYSVSREKKESFPLTVTSAQKNPTAFYLCASRLAGGAGYHNEQFFGPGTRLTVL.